The rows below give T cell receptor beta chains drawn from one sample of a study of CD8 T cells in Susac syndrome. TCRdb reprocessed the immunoSEQ multiplex PCR reads with MiXCR, giving one entry per CDR3 protein. Here the sample spans about 300,000 distinct CDR3 sequences, about 82% being singletons. The sample was CD8+ T cells from PBMCs. These receptors originate from a human donor with multiple sclerosis. The CDR3 runs from the conserved cysteine through the conserved F or W. Fields, in order: J gene, D gene, CDR3 length, V gene, clone size, CDR3 protein, CDR3 DNA. The D gene is left open where the match is weak. Not all rows give a size; the values are once, few, many and, for expanded clones, a class.

>TRBJ2-1|.|14|TRBV5-1|.
CASSSLYSYNEQFF
TGCGCCAGCAGCTCGCTGTACTCATACAATGAGCAGTTCTTC
>TRBJ2-7|.|10|TRBV20-1|.
CSAKNYEQYF
TGCAGTGCTAAAAACTACGAGCAGTACTTC
>TRBJ2-7|TRBD2|16|TRBV11-2|once
CASSHWTSGRGSEQYF
TGTGCCAGCAGCCATTGGACTAGCGGGAGAGGTTCCGAGCAGTACTTC
>TRBJ1-1|.|12|TRBV19|.
CATRWGNTEAFF
TGTGCCACCCGTTGGGGGAACACTGAAGCTTTCTTT
>TRBJ2-6|TRBD2|17|TRBV20-1|.
CSARVWREVPGANVLTF
TGCAGTGCTAGAGTCTGGCGGGAGGTACCTGGGGCCAACGTCCTGACTTTC
>TRBJ1-1|.|12|TRBV6-5|.
CASSYSGGAAFF
TGTGCCAGCAGTTACTCTGGAGGGGCGGCTTTCTTT
>TRBJ1-2|.|13|TRBV6-5|.
CASILGPGGGYTF
TGTGCCAGCATCCTCGGGCCGGGTGGTGGCTACACCTTC
>TRBJ1-1|.|15|TRBV7-9|.
CASSLGGRMNTEAFF
TGTGCCAGCAGCCTCGGGGGGCGGATGAACACTGAAGCTTTCTTT
>TRBJ2-7|TRBD2|15|TRBV5-4|few
CASSYWTSGSYEQYF
TGTGCCAGCAGTTATTGGACTAGCGGGAGCTACGAGCAGTACTTC
>TRBJ2-7|TRBD2|15|TRBV6-4|.
CASAFGLAANYEQYF
TGTGCCAGCGCCTTCGGACTAGCGGCTAACTACGAGCAGTACTTC